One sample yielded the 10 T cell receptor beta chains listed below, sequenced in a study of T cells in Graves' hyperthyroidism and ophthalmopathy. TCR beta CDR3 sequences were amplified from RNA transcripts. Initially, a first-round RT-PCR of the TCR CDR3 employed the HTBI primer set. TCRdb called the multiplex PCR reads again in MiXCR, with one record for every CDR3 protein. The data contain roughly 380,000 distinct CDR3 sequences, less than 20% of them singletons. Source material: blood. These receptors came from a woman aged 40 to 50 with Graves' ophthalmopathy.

The CDR3 DNA is TGCGCCAGCAGAACAGACTCTGGAAACACCATATATTTT. This codes for CASRTDSGNTIYF. The gene calls are TRBV5-1 and TRBJ1-3; D gene unclear. The germline V gene encodes CDR1 SGHRS and CDR2 YFSETQ. The CDR3 is 13 amino acids. Trimming pared 5 bases from V and 0 bases from J, leaving 6 bases between.

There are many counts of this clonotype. The CDR3 DNA reads TGTGCCAGTAGTATAGGTCCGACAGACTACGAGCAGTACTTC. This encodes CASSIGPTDYEQYF. V gene TRBV19 combines with J gene TRBJ2-7; TRBD1 is a possible D gene (5 bases). The V gene lost 1 base and the J gene lost 3 bases, with 10 bases spanning the gap. CDR3 size: 14 residues. Germline CDR1 and CDR2: LNHDA and SQIVND (reference sequence).

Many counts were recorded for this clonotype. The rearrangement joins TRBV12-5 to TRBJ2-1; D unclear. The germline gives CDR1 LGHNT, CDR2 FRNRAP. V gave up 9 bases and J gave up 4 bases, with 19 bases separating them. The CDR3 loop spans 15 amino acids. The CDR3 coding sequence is TGTGCTAGCCAAAAAGGGCTCCTGGGGTACAATGAGCAGTTCTTC. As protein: CASQKGLLGYNEQFF. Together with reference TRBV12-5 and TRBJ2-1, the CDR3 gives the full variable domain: DARVTQTPRHKVTEMGQEVTMRCQPILGHNTVFWYRQTMMQGLELLAYFRNRAPLDDSGMPKDRFSAEMPDATLATLKIQPSEPRDSAVYFCASQKGLLGYNEQFFGPGTRLTVL.

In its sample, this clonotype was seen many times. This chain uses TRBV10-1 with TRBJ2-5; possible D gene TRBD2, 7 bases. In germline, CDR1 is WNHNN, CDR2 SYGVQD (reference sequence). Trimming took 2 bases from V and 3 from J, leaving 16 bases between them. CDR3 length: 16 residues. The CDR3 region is CASSEGQRGFKETQYF. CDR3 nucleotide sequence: TGCGCCAGCAGTGAGGGACAGCGGGGTTTTAAAGAGACCCAGTACTTC.

The CDR3 DNA is TGTGCCAGCAGCCAACGAGGGGGCCGGAACACTGAAGCTTTCTTT. Amino acids: CASSQRGGRNTEAFF. J is TRBJ1-1 and V is TRBV3-1, with 7 bases identical to TRBD1. Per the germline V gene, CDR1 is LGHDT and CDR2 is YNNKEL (reference sequence). The V and J ends lost 2 bases and 1 base, in that order; junction bases with no gene match: 4. This CDR3 contains 15 residues. Together with reference TRBV3-1 and TRBJ1-1, the CDR3 gives the full variable domain: DTAVSQTPKYLVTQMGNDKSIKCEQNLGHDTMYWYKQDSKKFLKIMFSYNNKELIINETVPNRFSPKSPDKAHLNLHINSLELGDSAVYFCASSQRGGRNTEAFFGQGTRLTVV.

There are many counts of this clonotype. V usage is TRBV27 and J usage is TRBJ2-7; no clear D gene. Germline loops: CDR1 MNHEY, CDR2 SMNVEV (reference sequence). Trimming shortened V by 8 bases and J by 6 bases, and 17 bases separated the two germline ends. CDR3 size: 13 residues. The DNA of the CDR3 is TGTGCCAGCCGAGGCGTCGAATGGGGCGAGCAGTACTTC. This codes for CASRGVEWGEQYF.

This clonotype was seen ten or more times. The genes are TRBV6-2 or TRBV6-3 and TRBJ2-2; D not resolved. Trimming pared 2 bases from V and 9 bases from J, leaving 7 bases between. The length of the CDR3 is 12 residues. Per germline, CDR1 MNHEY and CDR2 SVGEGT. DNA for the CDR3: TGTGCCAGCAGTTACCCCGAAAGGGAGCTGTTTTTT. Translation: CASSYPERELFF.

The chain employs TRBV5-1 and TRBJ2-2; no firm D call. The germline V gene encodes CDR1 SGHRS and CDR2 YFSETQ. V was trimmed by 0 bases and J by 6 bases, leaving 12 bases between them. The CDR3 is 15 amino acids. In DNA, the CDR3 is TGCGCCAGCAGCTTGGATTTATGGGGTCCCGGGGAGCTGTTTTTT. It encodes CASSLDLWGPGELFF.

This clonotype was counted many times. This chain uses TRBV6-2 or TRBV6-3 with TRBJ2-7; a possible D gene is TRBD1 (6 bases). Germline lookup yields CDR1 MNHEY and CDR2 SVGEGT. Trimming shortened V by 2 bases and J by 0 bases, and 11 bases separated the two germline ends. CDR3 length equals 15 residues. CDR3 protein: CASSYGTFYSYEQYF. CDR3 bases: TGTGCCAGCAGTTACGGGACATTTTACTCCTACGAGCAGTACTTC.

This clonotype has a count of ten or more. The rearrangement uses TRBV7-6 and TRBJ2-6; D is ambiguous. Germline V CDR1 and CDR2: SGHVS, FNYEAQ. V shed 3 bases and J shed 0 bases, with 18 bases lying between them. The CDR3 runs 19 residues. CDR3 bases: TGTGCCAGCAGCTTCCCCGGAGACGCCGGTTTCTCTGGGGCCAACGTCCTGACTTTC. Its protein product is CASSFPGDAGFSGANVLTF.